This TCR beta chain emerged from a study of blood T cell repertoires in COVID-19. Study-wide background: PBMCs, B-cell-depleted T cells, or T cells were the source of the cDNA or gDNA that made up the material.

This CDR3 spans 13 amino acids. Trimming took off 6 bases at V and 3 bases at J, with 12 bases between the two ends. Germline CDR1 reads MNHNS; CDR2 reads SASEGT. The Seattle patients, enrolled during active infection, were followed longitudinally. As processed by the authors: Counts of nucleated cells, estimated from reference gene primer amplification, were obtained. Sequencing used immunoSEQ multiplex PCR; TCRdb keeps in-frame clones, though not all of them. V, J and clone size are those of that table, while D and trimming were read from the DNA. Of around 260,000 clones listed, 70% to 85% are singletons.

The receptor comes from a human donor with COVID-19, enrolled during active disease. The donor label of this sample is uncertain. Sequenced material: peripheral blood. The chain employs TRBV6-1 and TRBJ2-7; a weak D match, TRBD2 (7 bases). CDR3 sequence (DNA): TGTGCCAGCAGGAGAGGGGGGGACTACGAGCAGTACTTC. Its protein product is CASRRGGDYEQYF.